These 2 T cell receptor beta chains were sequenced from one sample in a study of T-cell reconstitution after alpha-beta-depleted transplantation in children. Unique molecular identifiers were built into the TCRbeta library. One entry per CDR3 protein results from TCRdb running MiXCR on the PCR reads. The data contain 500,000 to 600,000 distinct CDR3 sequences, 15% to 20% of them singletons. Source: PBMCs from the stem cell graft donor, taken from the stem cell graft. The source of these receptors is a human donor who donated a stem cell graft to a child with acute lymphoblastic leukemia.

In its sample, this clonotype was seen a few times. A junction end diverges from the germline sequence, so it may reflect a read error. This chain uses TRBV24-1 with TRBJ2-2, with D uncertain. CDR1 and CDR2 (germline): KGHDR, SFDVKD. The CDR3 covers 11 residues. This chain's CDR3 is CATNDAGELFF. Written as DNA, the CDR3 is TGTGCCACCAATGATGCCGGGGAGCTGTTTTTT.

This clonotype was detected ten times or more. The CDR3: CASSAQGRETQYF. In DNA, the CDR3 is TGTGCCAGCAGTGCGCAGGGCCGAGAGACCCAGTACTTC. The J gene is TRBJ2-5, the V gene TRBV12-3 or TRBV12-4; perhaps TRBD1 as D (5 bases). The V end lost 5 bases, the J end lost 4 bases, and 11 bases lay between the germline ends. This CDR3 comprises 13 residues.